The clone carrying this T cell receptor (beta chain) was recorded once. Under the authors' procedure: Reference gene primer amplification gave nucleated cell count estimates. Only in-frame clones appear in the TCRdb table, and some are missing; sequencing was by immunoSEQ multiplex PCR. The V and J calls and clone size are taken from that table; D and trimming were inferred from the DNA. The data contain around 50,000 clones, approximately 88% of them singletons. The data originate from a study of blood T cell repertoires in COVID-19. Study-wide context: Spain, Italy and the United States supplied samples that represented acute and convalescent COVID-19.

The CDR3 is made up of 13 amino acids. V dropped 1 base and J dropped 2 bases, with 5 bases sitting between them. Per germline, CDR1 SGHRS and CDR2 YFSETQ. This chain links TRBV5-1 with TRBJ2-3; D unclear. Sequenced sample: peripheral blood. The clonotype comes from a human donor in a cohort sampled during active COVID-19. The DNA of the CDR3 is TGCGCCAGCAGCTTGACCTACACAGATACGCAGTATTTT. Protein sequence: CASSLTYTDTQYF.